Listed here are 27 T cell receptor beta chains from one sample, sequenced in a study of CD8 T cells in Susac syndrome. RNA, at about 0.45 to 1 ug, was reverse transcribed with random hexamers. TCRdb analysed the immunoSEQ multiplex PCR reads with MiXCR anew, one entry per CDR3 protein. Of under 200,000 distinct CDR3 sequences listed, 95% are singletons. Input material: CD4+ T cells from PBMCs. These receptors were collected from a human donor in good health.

The CDR3 nucleotides are TGTGCCACCAGTGTTTCGAGGGGGAAATCCTACGAGCAGTACTTC. It is translated as CATSVSRGKSYEQYF. The chain has TRBV24-1 and TRBJ2-7; the D gene is possibly TRBD1 (6 bases). Germline CDR1 KGHDR, CDR2 SFDVKD. The CDR3 loop spans 15 amino acids. Trimming left V 5 bases short and J 1 base short, with 14 bases between.

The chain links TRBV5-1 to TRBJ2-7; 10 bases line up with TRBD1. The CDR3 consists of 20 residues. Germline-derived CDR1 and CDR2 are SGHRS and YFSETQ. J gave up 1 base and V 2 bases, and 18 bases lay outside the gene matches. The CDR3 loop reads CASSFRVLPSGTGVSYEQYF. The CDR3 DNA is TGCGCCAGCAGCTTTAGGGTTCTCCCGTCCGGGACAGGGGTTTCCTACGAGCAGTACTTC.

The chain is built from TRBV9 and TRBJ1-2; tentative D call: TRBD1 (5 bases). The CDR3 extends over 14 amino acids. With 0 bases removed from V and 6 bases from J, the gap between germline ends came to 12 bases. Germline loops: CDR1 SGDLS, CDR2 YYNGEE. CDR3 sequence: CASSVGIRADGYTF. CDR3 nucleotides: TGTGCCAGCAGCGTAGGTATCAGGGCCGATGGCTACACCTTC.

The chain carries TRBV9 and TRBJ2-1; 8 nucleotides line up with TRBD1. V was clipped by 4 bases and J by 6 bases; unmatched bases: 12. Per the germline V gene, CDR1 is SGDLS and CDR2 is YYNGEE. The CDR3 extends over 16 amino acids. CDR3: CASSPNPGGVSNEQFF. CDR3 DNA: TGTGCCAGCAGCCCTAACCCAGGGGGCGTAAGCAATGAGCAGTTCTTC.

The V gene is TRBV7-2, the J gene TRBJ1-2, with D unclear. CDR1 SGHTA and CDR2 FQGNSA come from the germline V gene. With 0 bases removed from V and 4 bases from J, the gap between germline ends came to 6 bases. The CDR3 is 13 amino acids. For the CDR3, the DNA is TGTGCCAGCAGCTTAGCAGGGCGCTATGGCTACACCTTC. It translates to CASSLAGRYGYTF.

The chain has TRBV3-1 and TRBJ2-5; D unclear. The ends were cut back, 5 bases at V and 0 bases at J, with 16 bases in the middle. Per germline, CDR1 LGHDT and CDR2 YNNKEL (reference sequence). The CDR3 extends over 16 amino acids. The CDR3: CASSEGPALYQETQYF. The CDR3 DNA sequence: TGTGCCAGCAGCGAAGGCCCTGCTTTGTACCAAGAGACCCAGTACTTC.

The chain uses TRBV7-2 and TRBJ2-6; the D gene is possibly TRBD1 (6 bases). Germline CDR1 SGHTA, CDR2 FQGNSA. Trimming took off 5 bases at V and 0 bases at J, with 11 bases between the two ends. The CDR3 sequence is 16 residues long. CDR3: CASSPDSTSGANVLTF. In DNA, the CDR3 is TGTGCCAGCAGCCCGGACAGCACCTCTGGGGCCAACGTCCTGACTTTC.

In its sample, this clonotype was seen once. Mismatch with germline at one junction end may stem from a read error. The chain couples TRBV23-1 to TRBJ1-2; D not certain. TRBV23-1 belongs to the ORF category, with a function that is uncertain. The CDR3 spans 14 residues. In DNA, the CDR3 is TGCGCCAGCAGTGAATCCCACAGAGTCTATGGCTACACCTTC. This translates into CASSESHRVYGYTF.

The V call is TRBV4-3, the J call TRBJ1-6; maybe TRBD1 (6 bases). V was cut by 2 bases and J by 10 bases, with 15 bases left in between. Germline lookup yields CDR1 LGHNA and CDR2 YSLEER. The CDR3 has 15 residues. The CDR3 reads CASSQWVQGNSPLHF. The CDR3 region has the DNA TGCGCCAGCAGCCAATGGGTTCAGGGGAACTCACCCCTCCACTTT.

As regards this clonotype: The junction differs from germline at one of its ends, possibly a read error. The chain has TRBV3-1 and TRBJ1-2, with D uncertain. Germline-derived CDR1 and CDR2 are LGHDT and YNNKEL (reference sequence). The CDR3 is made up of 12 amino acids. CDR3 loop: CASSQETWTVYF. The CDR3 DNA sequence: TGTGCCAGCAGCCAAGAAACCTGGACGGTATACTTC.

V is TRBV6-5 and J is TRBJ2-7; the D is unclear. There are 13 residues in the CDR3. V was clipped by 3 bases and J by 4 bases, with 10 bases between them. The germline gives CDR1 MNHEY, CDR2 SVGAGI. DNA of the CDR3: TGTGCCAGCAGTTATGGGGATTCGTACGAGCAGTACTTC. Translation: CASSYGDSYEQYF.

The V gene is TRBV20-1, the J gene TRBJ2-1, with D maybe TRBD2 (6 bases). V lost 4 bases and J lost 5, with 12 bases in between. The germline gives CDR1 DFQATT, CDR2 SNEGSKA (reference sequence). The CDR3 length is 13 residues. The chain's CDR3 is CSAIRDSHNEQFF. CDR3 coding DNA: TGCAGTGCTATCCGGGACTCACACAATGAGCAGTTCTTC.

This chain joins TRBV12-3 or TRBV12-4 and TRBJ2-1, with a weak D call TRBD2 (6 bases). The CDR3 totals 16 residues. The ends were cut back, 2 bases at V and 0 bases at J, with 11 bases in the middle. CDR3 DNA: TGTGCCAGCAGTTTAAGGGCGGGATTCTCCTACAATGAGCAGTTCTTC. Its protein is CASSLRAGFSYNEQFF.

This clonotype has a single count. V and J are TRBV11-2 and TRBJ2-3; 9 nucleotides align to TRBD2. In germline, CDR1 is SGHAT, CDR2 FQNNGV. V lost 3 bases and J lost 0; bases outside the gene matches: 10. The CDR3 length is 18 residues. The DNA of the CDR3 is TGTGCCAGCAGCTTGGGGCGGGGGGGCCGTAAAAGCACAGATACGCAGTATTTT. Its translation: CASSLGRGGRKSTDTQYF.

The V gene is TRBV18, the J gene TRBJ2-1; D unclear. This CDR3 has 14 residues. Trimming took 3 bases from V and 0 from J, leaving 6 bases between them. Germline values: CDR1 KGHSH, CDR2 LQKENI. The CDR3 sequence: CASSPDGSYNEQFF. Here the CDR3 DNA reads TGTGCCAGCTCACCCGACGGCTCCTACAATGAGCAGTTCTTC.

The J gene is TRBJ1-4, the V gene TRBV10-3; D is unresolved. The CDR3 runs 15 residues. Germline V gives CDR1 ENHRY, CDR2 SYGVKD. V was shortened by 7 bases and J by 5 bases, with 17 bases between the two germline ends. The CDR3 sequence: CAITKDNRRNEKLFF. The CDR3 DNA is TGTGCCATCACGAAAGATAACCGCCGAAATGAAAAACTGTTTTTT.

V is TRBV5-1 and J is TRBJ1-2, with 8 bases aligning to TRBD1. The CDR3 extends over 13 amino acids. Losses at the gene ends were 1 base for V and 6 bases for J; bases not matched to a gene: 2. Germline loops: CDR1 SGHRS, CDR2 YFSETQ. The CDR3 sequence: CASSLQGADGYTF. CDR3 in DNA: TGCGCCAGCAGCTTGCAGGGGGCCGATGGCTACACCTTC.

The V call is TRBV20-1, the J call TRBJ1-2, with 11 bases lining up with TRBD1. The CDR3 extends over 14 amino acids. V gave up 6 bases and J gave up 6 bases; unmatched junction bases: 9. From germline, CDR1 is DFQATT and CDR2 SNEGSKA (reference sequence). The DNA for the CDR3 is TGCAGTGCGGGACAGGGGGGAGACTATGATGGCTACACCTTC. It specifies CSAGQGGDYDGYTF.

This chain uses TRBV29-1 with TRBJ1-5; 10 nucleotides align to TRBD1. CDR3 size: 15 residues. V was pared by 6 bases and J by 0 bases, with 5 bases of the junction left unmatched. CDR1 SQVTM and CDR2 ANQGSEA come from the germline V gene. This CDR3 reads CSVSGTGDSNQPQHF. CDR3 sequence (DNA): TGCAGCGTCTCCGGGACAGGGGATAGCAATCAGCCCCAGCATTTT.

CDR3 sequence reads: CASRDLGGQGNEKLFF. As DNA, the CDR3 is TGTGCCAGCAGAGACCTGGGGGGACAGGGAAATGAAAAACTGTTTTTT. V gene TRBV28 combines with J gene TRBJ1-4; TRBD1 agrees at 9 bases. This CDR3 comprises 16 residues. Germline V gives CDR1 MDHEN, CDR2 SYDVKM. Losses at the gene ends were 6 bases for V and 5 bases for J; bases not matched to a gene: 10.

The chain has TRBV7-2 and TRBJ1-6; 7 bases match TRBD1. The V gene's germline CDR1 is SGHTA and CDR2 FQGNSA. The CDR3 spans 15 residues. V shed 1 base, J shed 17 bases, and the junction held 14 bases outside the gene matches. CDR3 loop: CASSLVGQAVRAVHF. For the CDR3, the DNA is TGTGCCAGCAGCTTAGTCGGACAGGCGGTAAGGGCGGTCCACTTT.

CDR3 protein: CSVRTRGGYNEQFF. In DNA form, the CDR3 reads TGCAGCGTGCGGACTAGAGGAGGCTACAATGAGCAGTTCTTC. The chain joins TRBV29-1 to TRBJ2-1; TRBD2 agrees at 7 bases. The V segment lost 6 bases and the J segment 3 bases; nucleotides outside the gene matches: 8. The CDR3 has 14 residues. In germline, CDR1 is SQVTM, CDR2 ANQGSEA.

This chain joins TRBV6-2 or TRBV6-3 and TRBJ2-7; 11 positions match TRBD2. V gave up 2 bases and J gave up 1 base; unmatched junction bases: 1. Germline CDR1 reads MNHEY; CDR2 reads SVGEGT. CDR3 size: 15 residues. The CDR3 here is CASSYGTSGSYEQYV. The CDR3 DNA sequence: TGTGCCAGCAGTTACGGGACTAGCGGTTCCTACGAGCAGTACGTC.

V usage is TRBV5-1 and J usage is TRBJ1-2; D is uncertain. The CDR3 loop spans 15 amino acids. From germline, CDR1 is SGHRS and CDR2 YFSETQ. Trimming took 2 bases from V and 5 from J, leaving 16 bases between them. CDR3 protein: CASSFGDSPTYGYTF. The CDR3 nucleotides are TGCGCCAGCAGCTTCGGGGATAGCCCCACTTATGGCTACACCTTC.

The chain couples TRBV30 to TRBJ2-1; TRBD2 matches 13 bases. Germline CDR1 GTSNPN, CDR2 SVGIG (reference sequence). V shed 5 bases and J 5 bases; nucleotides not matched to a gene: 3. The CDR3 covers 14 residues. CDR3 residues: CAWEGLAGDNEQFF. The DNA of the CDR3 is TGTGCCTGGGAAGGACTAGCGGGAGACAATGAGCAGTTCTTC.

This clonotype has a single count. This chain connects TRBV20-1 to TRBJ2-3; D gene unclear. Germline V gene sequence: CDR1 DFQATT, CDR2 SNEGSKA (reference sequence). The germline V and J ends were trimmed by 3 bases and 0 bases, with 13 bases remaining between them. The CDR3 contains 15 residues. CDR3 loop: CSASTRSPSTDTQYF. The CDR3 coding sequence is TGCAGTGCTAGTACCAGATCACCTAGCACAGATACGCAGTATTTT.

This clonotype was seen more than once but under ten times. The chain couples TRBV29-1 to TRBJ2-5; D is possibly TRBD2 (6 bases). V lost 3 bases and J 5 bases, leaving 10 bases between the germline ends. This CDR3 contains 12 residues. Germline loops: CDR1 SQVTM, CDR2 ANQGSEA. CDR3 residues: CSVEWGGETQYF. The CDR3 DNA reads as TGCAGCGTTGAGTGGGGAGGTGAGACCCAGTACTTC.